This entry is about one T cell receptor beta chain. Its matching antigen is unknown. The data originate from a study of T cells after yellow fever vaccination. Across the study: Libraries from low-cell-number fractions were prepared with the SMART-Seq v4 Ultra Low Input RNA kit.

TCRdb passed the 5' RACE reads through MiXCR, listing each CDR3 protein once. The table records a few hundred thousand distinct CDR3 sequences, around 13% of them present only once. The germline V and J ends were trimmed by 10 bases and 4 bases, with 17 bases remaining between them. CDR3 size: 15 residues. Germline loops: CDR1 ENHRY, CDR2 SYGVKD. Study-level results: Boosting was followed by the reappearance of most primary-vaccination clones (around 96% CD4, around 91% CD8). There was a possibility that FACS-sorted repertoires contained abundant clonotypes contaminating from the bulk population.

The sample was CD4+ T cells sorted from PBMCs, taken 45 days after the yellow fever booster vaccination. The chain uses TRBV10-3 and TRBJ2-6; D possibly corresponds to TRBD2 (5 bases). The source of this sequence is a man aged 25 to 40 who received the YFV17D yellow fever vaccine. The CDR3 DNA reads as TGTGCCACCGCGGACTCTTCCAAGGGGGCCAACGTCCTGACTTTC. Its protein product is CATADSSKGANVLTF.